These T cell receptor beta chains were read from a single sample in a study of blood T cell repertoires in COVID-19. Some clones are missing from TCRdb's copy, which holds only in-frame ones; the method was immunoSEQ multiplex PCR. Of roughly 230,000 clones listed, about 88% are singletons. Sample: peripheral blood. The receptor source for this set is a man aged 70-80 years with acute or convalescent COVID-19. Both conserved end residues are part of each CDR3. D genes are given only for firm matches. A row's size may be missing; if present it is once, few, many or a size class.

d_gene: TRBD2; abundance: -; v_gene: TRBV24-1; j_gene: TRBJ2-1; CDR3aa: CATSDLTSGSISEQFF; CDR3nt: TGTGCCACCAGTGATCTGACTAGCGGGAGCATTAGTGAGCAGTTCTTC
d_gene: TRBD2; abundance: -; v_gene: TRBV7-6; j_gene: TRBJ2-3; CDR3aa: CASRTSGGPRTVDTQYF; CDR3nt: TGTGCCAGCAGAACTAGCGGAGGGCCCCGGACGGTAGATACGCAGTATTTT
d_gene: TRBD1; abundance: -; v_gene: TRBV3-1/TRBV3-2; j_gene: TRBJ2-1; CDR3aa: CASSQDLHHRGNEQFF; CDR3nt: TGTGCCAGCAGCCAAGACCTTCATCACAGGGGGAATGAGCAGTTCTTC
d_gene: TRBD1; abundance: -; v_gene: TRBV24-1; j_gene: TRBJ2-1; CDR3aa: CATSEDRGGINEQFF; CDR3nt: TGTGCCACCAGTGAGGACAGGGGAGGGATAAATGAGCAGTTCTTC
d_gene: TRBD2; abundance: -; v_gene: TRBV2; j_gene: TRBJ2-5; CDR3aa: CASTPIGRAGETQYF; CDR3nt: TGTGCCAGCACGCCCATAGGGAGGGCCGGGGAGACCCAGTACTTC
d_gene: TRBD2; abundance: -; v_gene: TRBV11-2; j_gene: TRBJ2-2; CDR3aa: CATDSGGYTGELFF; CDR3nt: TGTGCCACCGATAGCGGGGGGTACACCGGGGAGCTGTTTTTT
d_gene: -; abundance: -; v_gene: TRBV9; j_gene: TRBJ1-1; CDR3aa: CASSVAPGPNTEAFF; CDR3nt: TGTGCCAGCAGCGTAGCTCCAGGGCCGAACACTGAAGCTTTCTTT
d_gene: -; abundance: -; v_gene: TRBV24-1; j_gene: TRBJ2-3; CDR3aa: CATSDVGGGSTDTQYF; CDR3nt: TGTGCCACCAGTGATGTGGGAGGGGGAAGCACAGATACGCAGTATTTT
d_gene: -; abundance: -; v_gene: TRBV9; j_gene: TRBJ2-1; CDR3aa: CASSVSVGSYNEQFF; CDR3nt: TGTGCCAGCAGCGTATCAGTGGGGAGCTACAATGAGCAGTTCTTC
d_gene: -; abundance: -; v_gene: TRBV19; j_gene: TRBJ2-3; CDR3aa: CASSFRLEEGTDTQYF; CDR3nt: TGTGCCAGTAGTTTTCGACTAGAGGAGGGCACAGATACGCAGTATTTT
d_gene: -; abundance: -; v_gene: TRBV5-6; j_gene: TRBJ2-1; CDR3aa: CASSLNPMSSYNEQFF; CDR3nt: TGTGCCAGCAGCTTGAATCCTATGAGCTCCTACAATGAGCAGTTCTTC
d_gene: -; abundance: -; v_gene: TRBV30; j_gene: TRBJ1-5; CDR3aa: CAWSEQGGNQPQHF; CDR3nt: TGTGCCTGGAGTGAACAGGGTGGTAATCAGCCCCAGCATTTT
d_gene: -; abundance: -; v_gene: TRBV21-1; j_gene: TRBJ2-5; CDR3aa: CASSKAGTSLVETQYF; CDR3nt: TGTGCCAGCAGCAAAGCCGGGACTAGCTTGGTGGAGACCCAGTACTTC
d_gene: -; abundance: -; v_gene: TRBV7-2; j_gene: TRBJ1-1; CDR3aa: CASSFGQRGGEAFF; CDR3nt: TGTGCCAGCAGCTTCGGACAGAGGGGGGGTGAAGCTTTCTTT
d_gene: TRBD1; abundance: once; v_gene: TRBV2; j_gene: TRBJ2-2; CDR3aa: CASRTGQGAGELFF; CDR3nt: TGTGCCAGCAGAACGGGACAGGGGGCCGGGGAGCTGTTTTTT